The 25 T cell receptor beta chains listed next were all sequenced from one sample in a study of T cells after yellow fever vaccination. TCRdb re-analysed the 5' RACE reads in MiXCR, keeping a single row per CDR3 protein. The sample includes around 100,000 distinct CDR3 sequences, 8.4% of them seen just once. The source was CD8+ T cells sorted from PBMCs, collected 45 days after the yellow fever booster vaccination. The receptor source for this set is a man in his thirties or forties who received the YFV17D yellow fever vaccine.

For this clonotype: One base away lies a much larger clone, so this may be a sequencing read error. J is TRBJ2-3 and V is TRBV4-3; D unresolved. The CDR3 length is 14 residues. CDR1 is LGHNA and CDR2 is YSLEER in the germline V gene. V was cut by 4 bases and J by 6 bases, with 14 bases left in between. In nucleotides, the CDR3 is TGCGCCAGCAGCCTAGAATGGTATCGGGATACGCAGTATTTT. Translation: CASSLEWYRDTQYF.

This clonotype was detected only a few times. CDR3 nucleotide sequence: TGTGCCAGCAGCGAACAGGGCGCTGGGGCCAACGTCCTGACTTTC. Its translation: CASSEQGAGANVLTF. This chain links TRBV5-4 with TRBJ2-6; tentative D call: TRBD1 (6 bases). The CDR3 has 15 residues. Trimming stripped 4 bases from V and 2 bases from J, with 10 bases between. Germline V gene lookup returns CDR1 SGHNT and CDR2 YYREEE (reference sequence). Full variable domain (rest looked up from reference TRBV5-4 and TRBJ2-6): ETGVTQSPTHLIKTRGQQVTLRCSSQSGHNTVSWYQQALGQGPQFIFQYYREEENGRGNFPPRFSGLQFPNYSSELNVNALELDDSALYLCASSEQGAGANVLTFGAGSRLTVL.

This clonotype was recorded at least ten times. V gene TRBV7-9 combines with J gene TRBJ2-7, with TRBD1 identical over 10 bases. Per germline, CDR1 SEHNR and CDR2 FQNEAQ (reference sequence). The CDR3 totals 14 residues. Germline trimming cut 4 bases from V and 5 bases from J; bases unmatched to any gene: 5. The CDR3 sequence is CASSYLGQGNEQYF. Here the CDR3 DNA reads TGTGCCAGCAGCTACCTGGGACAGGGGAACGAGCAGTACTTC.

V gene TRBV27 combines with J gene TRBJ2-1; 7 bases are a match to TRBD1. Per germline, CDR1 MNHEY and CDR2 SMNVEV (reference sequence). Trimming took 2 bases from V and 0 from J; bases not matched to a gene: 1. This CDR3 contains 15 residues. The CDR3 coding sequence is TGTGCCAGCAGTTTACGGGACAGCTCCTACAATGAGCAGTTCTTC. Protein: CASSLRDSSYNEQFF.

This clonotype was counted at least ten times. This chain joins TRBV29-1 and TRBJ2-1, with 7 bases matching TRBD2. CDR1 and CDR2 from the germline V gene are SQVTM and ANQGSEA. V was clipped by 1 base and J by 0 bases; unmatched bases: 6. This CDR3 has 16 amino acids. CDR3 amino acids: CSVEGPSGSSYNEQFF. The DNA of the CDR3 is TGCAGCGTTGAAGGGCCTAGCGGTTCCTCCTACAATGAGCAGTTCTTC.

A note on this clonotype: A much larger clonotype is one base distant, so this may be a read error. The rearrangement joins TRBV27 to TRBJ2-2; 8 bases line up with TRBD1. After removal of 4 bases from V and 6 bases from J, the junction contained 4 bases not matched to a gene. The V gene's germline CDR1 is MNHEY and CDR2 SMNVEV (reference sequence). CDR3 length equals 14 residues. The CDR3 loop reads CASSWDRRAGELFF. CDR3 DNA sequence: TGTGCCAGCAGTTGGGACAGGCGAGCCGGGGAGCTGTTTTTT.

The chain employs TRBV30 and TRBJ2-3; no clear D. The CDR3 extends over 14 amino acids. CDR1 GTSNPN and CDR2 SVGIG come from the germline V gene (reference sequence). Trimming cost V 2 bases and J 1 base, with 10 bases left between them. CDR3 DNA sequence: TGTGCCTGGAGTCCCGGACGGGGCACAGATACGCAGTATTTT. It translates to CAWSPGRGTDTQYF.

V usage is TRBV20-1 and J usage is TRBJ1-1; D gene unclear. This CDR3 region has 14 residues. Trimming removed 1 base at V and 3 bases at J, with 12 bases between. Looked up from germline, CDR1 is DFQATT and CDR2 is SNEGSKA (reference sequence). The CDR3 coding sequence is TGCAGTGCTAGAGCTAACAGCAGGCACACTGAAGCTTTCTTT. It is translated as CSARANSRHTEAFF.

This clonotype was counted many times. The CDR3 DNA reads TGTGCCAGCAGCTGGGGGAGTCCCGCAGATACGCAGTATTTT. Amino acid sequence: CASSWGSPADTQYF. V is TRBV25-1 and J is TRBJ2-3; D is tentatively TRBD1 or TRBD2 (5 bases each). Germline CDR1 and CDR2: MGHDK and SYGVNS. The V and J ends lost 6 bases and 4 bases respectively, with 14 bases between them. The CDR3 loop spans 14 amino acids. The full variable domain, completed using reference TRBV25-1 and TRBJ2-3, is EADIYQTPRYLVIGTGKKITLECSQTMGHDKMYWYQQDPGMELHLIHYSYGVNSTEKGDLSSESTVSRIRTEHFPLTLESARPSHTSQYLCASSWGSPADTQYFGPGTRLTVL.

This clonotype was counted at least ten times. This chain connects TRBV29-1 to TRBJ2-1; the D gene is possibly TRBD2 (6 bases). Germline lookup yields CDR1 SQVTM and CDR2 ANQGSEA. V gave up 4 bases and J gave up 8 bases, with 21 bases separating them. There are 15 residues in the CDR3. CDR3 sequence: CSVVGTLAYVYEQFF. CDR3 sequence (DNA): TGCAGCGTTGTAGGTACACTAGCCTATGTCTATGAGCAGTTCTTC.

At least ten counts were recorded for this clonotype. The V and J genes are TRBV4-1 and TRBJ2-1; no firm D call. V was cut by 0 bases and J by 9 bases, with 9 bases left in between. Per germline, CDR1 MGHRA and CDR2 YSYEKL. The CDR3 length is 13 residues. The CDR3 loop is CASSQDTVTEQFF. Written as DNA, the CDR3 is TGCGCCAGCAGCCAAGATACGGTTACTGAGCAGTTCTTC.

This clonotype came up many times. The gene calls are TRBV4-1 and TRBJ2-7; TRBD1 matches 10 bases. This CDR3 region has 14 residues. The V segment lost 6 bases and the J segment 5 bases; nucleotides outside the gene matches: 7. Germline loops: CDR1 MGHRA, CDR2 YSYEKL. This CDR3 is CASSYTGTGDEQYF. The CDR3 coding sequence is TGCGCCAGCAGTTACACCGGGACAGGGGACGAGCAGTACTTC.

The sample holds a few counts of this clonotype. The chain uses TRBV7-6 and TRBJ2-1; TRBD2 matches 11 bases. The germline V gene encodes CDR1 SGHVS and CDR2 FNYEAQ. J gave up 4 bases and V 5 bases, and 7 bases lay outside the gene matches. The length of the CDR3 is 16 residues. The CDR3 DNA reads TGTGCCAGCAGCCCCAGCACTAGCGGGAGTTACAATGAGCAGTTCTTC. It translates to CASSPSTSGSYNEQFF.

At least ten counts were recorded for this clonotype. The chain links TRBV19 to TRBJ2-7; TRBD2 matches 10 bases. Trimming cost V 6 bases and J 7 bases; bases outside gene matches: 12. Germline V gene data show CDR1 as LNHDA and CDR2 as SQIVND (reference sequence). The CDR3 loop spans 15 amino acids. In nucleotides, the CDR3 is TGTGCCAGTAGAACCGGACTAGCGGCAGCGGGGGAGCAGTACTTC. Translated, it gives CASRTGLAAAGEQYF.

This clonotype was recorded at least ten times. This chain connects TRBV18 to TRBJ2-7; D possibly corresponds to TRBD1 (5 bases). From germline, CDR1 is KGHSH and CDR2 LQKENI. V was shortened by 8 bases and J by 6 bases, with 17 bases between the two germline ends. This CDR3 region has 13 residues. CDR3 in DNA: TGTGCCAGCGTTACAGGTTTTGGGATCGAGCAGTACTTC. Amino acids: CASVTGFGIEQYF.

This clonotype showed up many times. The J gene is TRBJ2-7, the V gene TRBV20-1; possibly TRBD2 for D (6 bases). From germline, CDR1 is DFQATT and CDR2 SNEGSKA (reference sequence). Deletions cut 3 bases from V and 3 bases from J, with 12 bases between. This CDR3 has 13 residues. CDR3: CSARNRENYEQYF. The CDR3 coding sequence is TGCAGTGCTAGGAACCGGGAGAACTACGAGCAGTACTTC.

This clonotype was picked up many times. This chain's CDR3 is CSVERGDSYEQYF. The CDR3 nucleotides are TGCAGCGTTGAAAGGGGGGATTCCTACGAGCAGTACTTC. The chain recombines TRBV29-1 with TRBJ2-7; D may match TRBD1 or TRBD2 (6 bases each). The CDR3 is 13 residues long. CDR1 SQVTM and CDR2 ANQGSEA come from the germline V gene. Trimming removed 2 bases from V and 1 base from J, with 9 bases in between.

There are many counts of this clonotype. CDR3 DNA sequence: TGCAGCGTTGAACCCCAGGAAGGATACGAGCAGTACTTC. Amino acids: CSVEPQEGYEQYF. The chain joins TRBV29-1 to TRBJ2-7; D ambiguous. The CDR3 extends over 13 amino acids. Germline CDR1 reads SQVTM; CDR2 reads ANQGSEA. The V end was cut by 2 bases, the J end by 4 bases, with 12 bases between.

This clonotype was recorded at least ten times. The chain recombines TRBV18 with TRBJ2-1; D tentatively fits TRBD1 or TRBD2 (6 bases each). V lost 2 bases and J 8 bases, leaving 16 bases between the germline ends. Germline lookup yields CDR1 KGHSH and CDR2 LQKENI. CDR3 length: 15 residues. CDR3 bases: TGTGCCAGCTCACCATGGGGGGCCCTCATCGATGAGCAGTTCTTC. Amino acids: CASSPWGALIDEQFF.

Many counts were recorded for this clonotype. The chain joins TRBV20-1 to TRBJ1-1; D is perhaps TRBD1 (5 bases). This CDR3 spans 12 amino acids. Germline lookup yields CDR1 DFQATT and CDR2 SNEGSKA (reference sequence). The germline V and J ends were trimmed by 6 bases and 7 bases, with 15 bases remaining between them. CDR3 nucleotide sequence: TGCAGTGCAGTCGAGGGGAACCGTGAAGCTTTCTTT. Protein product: CSAVEGNREAFF.

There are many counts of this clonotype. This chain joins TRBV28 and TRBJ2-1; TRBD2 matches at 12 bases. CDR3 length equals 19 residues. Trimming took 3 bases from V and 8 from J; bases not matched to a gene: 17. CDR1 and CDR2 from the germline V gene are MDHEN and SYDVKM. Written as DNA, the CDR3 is TGTGCCAGCAGTTTGTACACATCAGGGACTAGCGGGCTCCAATATGAGCAGTTCTTC. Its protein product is CASSLYTSGTSGLQYEQFF.

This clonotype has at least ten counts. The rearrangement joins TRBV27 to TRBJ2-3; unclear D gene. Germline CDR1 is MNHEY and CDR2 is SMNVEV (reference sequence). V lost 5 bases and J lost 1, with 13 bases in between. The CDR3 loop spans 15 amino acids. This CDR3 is CASSPPQDRTDTQYF. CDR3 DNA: TGTGCCAGCAGTCCCCCCCAAGATCGCACAGATACGCAGTATTTT.

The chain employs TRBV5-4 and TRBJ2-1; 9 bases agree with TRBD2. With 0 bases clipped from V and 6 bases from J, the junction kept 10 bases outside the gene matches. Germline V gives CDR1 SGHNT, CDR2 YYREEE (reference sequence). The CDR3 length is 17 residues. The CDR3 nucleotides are TGTGCCAGCAGCTTGGATCTAGCGGGAACACTCGGCAATGAGCAGTTCTTC. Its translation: CASSLDLAGTLGNEQFF.

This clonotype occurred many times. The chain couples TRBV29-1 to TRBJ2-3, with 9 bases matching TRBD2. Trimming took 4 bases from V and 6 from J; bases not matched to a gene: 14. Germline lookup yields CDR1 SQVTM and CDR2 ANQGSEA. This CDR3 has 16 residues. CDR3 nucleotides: TGCAGCGTTGCGGGACACCCGGGACTAGCCTCCGATACGCAGTATTTT. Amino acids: CSVAGHPGLASDTQYF.

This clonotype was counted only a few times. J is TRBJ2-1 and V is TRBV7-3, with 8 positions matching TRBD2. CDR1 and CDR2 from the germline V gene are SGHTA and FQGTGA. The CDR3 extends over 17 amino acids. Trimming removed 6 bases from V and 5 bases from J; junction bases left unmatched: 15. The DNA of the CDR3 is TGTGCCAGCAGTCTAATAACCGGGACTAGAAGCCACAATGAGCAGTTCTTC. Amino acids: CASSLITGTRSHNEQFF.